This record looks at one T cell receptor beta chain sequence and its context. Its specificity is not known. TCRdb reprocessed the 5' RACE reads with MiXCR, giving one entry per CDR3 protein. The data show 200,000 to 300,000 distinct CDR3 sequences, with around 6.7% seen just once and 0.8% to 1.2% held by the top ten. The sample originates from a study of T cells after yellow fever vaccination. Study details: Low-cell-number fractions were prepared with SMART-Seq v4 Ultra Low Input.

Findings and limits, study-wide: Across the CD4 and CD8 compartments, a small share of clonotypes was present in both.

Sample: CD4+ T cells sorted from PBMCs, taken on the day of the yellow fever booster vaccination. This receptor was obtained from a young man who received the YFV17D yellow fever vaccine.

As DNA, the CDR3 is TGTGCCAGCAGCGGACAGGGGGCGGACTACGAGCAGTACTTC. Translated, it gives CASSGQGADYEQYF. The genes are TRBV7-8 and TRBJ2-7; TRBD1 aligns across 11 bases. The V gene's germline CDR1 is SGHVS and CDR2 FQNEAQ. The CDR3 length is 14 residues. The ends lost 5 bases at V and 3 bases at J; junction bases unmatched: 3.